Below, 21 T cell receptor beta chains from the same sample are listed, as sequenced in a study of cytomegalovirus exposure and HLA in healthy donors (dated by TCRdb to 2017 to 2019). The library came from the immunoSEQ multiplex PCR assay. For the multiplex PCR, a mixture combining 60 forward primers for TCR Vbeta segments and 13 reverse primers for TCR Jbeta segments was used. The table was pulled from immuneACCESS by TCRdb, which kept in-frame rearrangements only. Such tables lose some clones; where checked, under half of the loss comes from unresolved V genes, and the rest has no known cause. This sample comprises about 180,000 clones, about 77% of them detected only once. The ten largest clones add up to 2.5% of the sample. Sequenced: PBMCs. These TCRs come from a woman aged 25 to 39 in good health and CMV-seropositive.

The J gene is TRBJ2-7, the V gene TRBV5-3; weak D call: TRBD2 (6 bases). TRBV5-3 is identified as an open reading frame with a role that is uncertain. This CDR3 region has 17 residues. V was cut by 4 bases and J by 7 bases, with 27 bases left in between. CDR3 protein: CARSNARSQGTAGEQYF. DNA for the CDR3: TGTGCCAGAAGCAATGCCAGGTCCCAGGGCACGGCGGGGGAGCAGTACTTC.

This clone was recorded a few times. The chain recombines TRBV4-1 with TRBJ2-5, with D tentatively TRBD2 (5 bases). Germline assignment: CDR1 MGHRA and CDR2 YSYEKL. V lost 1 base and J lost 0, with 9 bases in between. The CDR3 has 15 residues. The CDR3 loop is CASSQGTDYQETQYF. CDR3 in DNA: TGCGCCAGCAGCCAAGGGACGGACTACCAAGAGACCCAGTACTTC.

The chain recombines TRBV9 with TRBJ1-2; D call uncertain. The CDR3 covers 14 residues. Germline CDR1 reads SGDLS; CDR2 reads YYNGEE. V was trimmed by 4 bases and J by 6 bases, leaving 16 bases between them. The CDR3 DNA reads as TGTGCCAGCAGCCGTGGAGGGAGATCGGATGGCTACACCTTC. Residues: CASSRGGRSDGYTF.

The chain joins TRBV5-1 to TRBJ2-5, with D maybe TRBD1 (7 bases). CDR1 is SGHRS, CDR2 YFSETQ, per germline. This CDR3 comprises 14 residues. V dropped 3 bases and J dropped 7 bases, with 16 bases sitting between them. The CDR3 region is CASSSTGVEGTQYF. The CDR3 DNA follows: TGCGCCAGCAGCTCAACAGGGGTGGAGGGGACCCAGTACTTC.

The chain recombines TRBV6-1 with TRBJ2-3, with TRBD2 matching 9 bases. The J segment lost 1 base and the V segment lost 1 base, leaving 9 bases of the junction unmatched. This CDR3 is built from 18 residues. In germline, CDR1 is MNHNS, CDR2 SASEGT. CDR3 in DNA: TGTGCCAGCAGTGAAGAACTAGCGGGTCTTGGTGGCACAGATACGCAGTATTTT. Its translation: CASSEELAGLGGTDTQYF.

The V call is TRBV28, the J call TRBJ2-3; 8 nucleotides match TRBD1. The CDR3 covers 14 residues. V dropped 7 bases and J dropped 5; count of bases not matched to a gene: 8. The germline gives CDR1 MDHEN, CDR2 SYDVKM. DNA of the CDR3: TGTGCCAGCACCCCCCAGGGGGCTATAGATACGCAGTATTTT. As protein: CASTPQGAIDTQYF.

The chain has TRBV7-9 and TRBJ2-1; 11 positions agree with TRBD2. The ends lost 2 bases at V and 7 bases at J; junction bases unmatched: 16. Germline CDR1 is SEHNR and CDR2 is FQNEAQ (reference sequence). This CDR3 contains 19 residues. The CDR3 DNA follows: TGTGCCAGCAGCTTACGGAGGGTAGCGGGGGGGCCAACGGGGAATGAGCAGTTCTTC. Translation gives CASSLRRVAGGPTGNEQFF.

The V call is TRBV11-2, the J call TRBJ2-5; 14 bases are a match to TRBD2. Trimming at V came to 3 bases and at J to 1 base, leaving 4 bases not matched to a gene. The length of the CDR3 is 17 residues. CDR1 and CDR2 from the germline V gene are SGHAT and FQNNGV. The CDR3 region has the DNA TGTGCCAGCAGCTTCGGACTAGCGGGGGGTCCCCAAGAGACCCAGTACTTC. Translated: CASSFGLAGGPQETQYF. Using reference TRBV11-2 and TRBJ2-5 for the parts outside the CDR3, the full variable domain is EAGVAQSPRYKIIEKRQSVAFWCNPISGHATLYWYQQILGQGPKLLIQFQNNGVVDDSQLPKDRFSAERLKGVDSTLKIQPAKLEDSAVYLCASSFGLAGGPQETQYFGPGTRLLVL.

The chain carries TRBV4-2 and TRBJ2-1; TRBD1 aligns across 7 bases. This CDR3 region has 14 residues. Per the germline V gene, CDR1 is LGHNA and CDR2 is YNFKEQ. V was pared by 7 bases and J by 4 bases, with 7 bases of the junction left unmatched. In nucleotides, the CDR3 is TGTGCCAGCACACAAGGGGGCGGTTACAATGAGCAGTTCTTC. The encoded protein is CASTQGGGYNEQFF.

Remarks on this clone: Since the CDR3 does not end with the conserved phenylalanine or tryptophan, this likely comes from a read error. The limits of the CDR3 on the DNA are not certain, so only TCRdb's listed CDR3 is given. This rearrangement joins TRBV6-1 to TRBJ1-2. The CDR3 is 12 amino acids in total, end residues counted. In germline, CDR1 is MNHNS, CDR2 SASEGT. The CDR3 here is CASSEAQRRRSL.

V is TRBV7-9 and J is TRBJ2-3, with D hard to call. Trimming stripped 7 bases from V and 7 bases from J, with 6 bases between. Per germline, CDR1 SEHNR and CDR2 FQNEAQ (reference sequence). CDR3 length equals 10 residues. The CDR3 DNA reads TGTGCCAGCACTAGGAATACGCAGTATTTT. Translation: CASTRNTQYF.

This clone appeared a single time. The V and J genes are TRBV11-2 and TRBJ1-1; D remains unclear. The CDR3 has 14 amino acids. Germline V gene sequence: CDR1 SGHAT, CDR2 FQNNGV. Trimming cost V 3 bases and J 3 bases, with 11 bases left between them. For the CDR3, the DNA is TGTGCCAGCAGCTTCCGGGGTTTTGACACTGAAGCTTTCTTT. Its translation: CASSFRGFDTEAFF.

This sequence joins TRBV4-2 and TRBJ1-6; D is uncertain. Germline V gene sequence: CDR1 LGHNA, CDR2 YNFKEQ. The V end was cut by 1 base, the J end by 10 bases, with 5 bases between. The CDR3 sequence is 12 residues long. CDR3 in amino acids: CASSQGRSPLHF. The CDR3, as DNA: TGTGCCAGCAGCCAAGGCCGGTCACCCCTCCACTTT.

This chain joins TRBV14 and TRBJ1-5, with 8 bases that match TRBD1. The CDR3 runs 14 residues. V trimming: 4 bases; J trimming: 4 bases; junction bases outside the gene matches: 3. CDR1 and CDR2 (germline): SGHDN, FVKESK. CDR3 bases: TGTGCCAGCAGCCCAGGGGGCTGGAATCAGCCCCAGCATTTT. Amino acids: CASSPGGWNQPQHF.

The chain employs TRBV28 and TRBJ2-7, with D possibly TRBD2 on 7 matching bases. The germline V gene encodes CDR1 MDHEN and CDR2 SYDVKM. This CDR3 contains 15 residues. Trimming took 3 bases from V and 5 from J, leaving 17 bases between them. CDR3 nucleotide sequence: TGTGCCAGCAGTTTGGGGGGGGCTGGGGCCGACGAGCAGTACTTC. Its translation is CASSLGGAGADEQYF.

CDR3 in amino acids: CASINSGGSSYEQYF. The CDR3 DNA reads as TGTGCCAGCATAAACAGCGGGGGTAGCTCCTACGAGCAGTACTTC. The rearrangement joins TRBV13 to TRBJ2-7; 8 nucleotides align to TRBD2. The V gene end was trimmed by 7 bases and the J gene end by 0 bases; junction bases not matched to a gene: 8. The CDR3 has 15 residues. Looked up from germline, CDR1 is PRHDT and CDR2 is FYEKMQ (reference sequence).

The chain uses TRBV11-2 and TRBJ1-4, with a tentative D call TRBD1 (5 bases). V was pared by 3 bases and J by 12 bases, with 14 bases between. Germline V gene lookup returns CDR1 SGHAT and CDR2 FQNNGV. The CDR3 has 13 amino acids. Written as DNA, the CDR3 is TGTGCCAGCAGCTTTCTTCAGGGTGGGGAACTGTTTTTT. It codes for CASSFLQGGELFF.

About this clone: One end of the junction does not line up with germline, which may come from a read error. As DNA, the CDR3 is TGCGGGGGGGGAAGAGGAGGGAGGAATCAGCCCCAGCATTTT. This encodes CGGGRGGRNQPQHF. This chain joins TRBV6-5 and TRBJ1-5; D is possibly TRBD1 (5 bases). The germline gives CDR1 MNHEY, CDR2 SVGAGI. The CDR3 loop spans 14 amino acids.

V is TRBV11-2 and J is TRBJ2-3, with TRBD2 matching 11 bases. The CDR3 length is 14 residues. Unmatched junction bases numbered 4, after V lost 7 bases and J lost 4 bases. In germline, CDR1 is SGHAT, CDR2 FQNNGV. The CDR3 loop is CASNLAGGSDTQYF. The CDR3 DNA reads as TGTGCCAGCAATCTAGCGGGGGGATCAGATACGCAGTATTTT.

The chain has TRBV4-3 and TRBJ2-5, with D possibly TRBD1 on 6 matching bases. In germline, CDR1 is LGHNA, CDR2 YSLEER. The CDR3 runs to 13 residues. V lost 4 bases and J lost 3, with 9 bases in between. CDR3 DNA: TGCGCCAGCAGCCCCGGGGACAAAGAGACCCAGTACTTC. It translates to CASSPGDKETQYF.

The V gene is TRBV14, the J gene TRBJ1-2; TRBD1 is a possible D gene (6 bases). The CDR3 is 15 residues long. V was shortened by 3 bases and J by 4 bases, with 15 bases between the two germline ends. CDR1 SGHDN and CDR2 FVKESK come from the germline V gene. The CDR3 region is CASSHLQGNLYGYTF. The CDR3 DNA reads TGTGCCAGCAGCCACCTACAGGGAAACCTCTATGGCTACACCTTC.